One and the same sample provided the 26 T cell receptor beta chains below, sequenced in a study. One entry per CDR3 protein, called by TCRdb with MiXCR from the RT-PCR reads. Found here are more than 550,000 distinct CDR3 sequences, 13% to 15% of them singletons; the top ten hold just over 3.5%. Input material: memory CD4+ T cells from blood. The origin of the receptors is a female donor in good health, serving as a healthy control.

This sequence joins TRBV12-3 or TRBV12-4 and TRBJ2-3, with D unclear. The CDR3 covers 13 residues. Deletions cut 10 bases from V and 6 bases from J, with 17 bases between. The CDR3 bases are TGTGCCACCTCCGTGGCCAACGGGGATACGCAGTATTTT. Translated, it gives CATSVANGDTQYF.

This clonotype was observed at least ten times. The chain couples TRBV12-3 or TRBV12-4 to TRBJ1-5; D gene unclear. The CDR3 totals 13 residues. V lost 6 bases to trimming and J lost 6 bases, with 12 bases between them. CDR3 bases: TGTGCCAGCAGCCTCGGCGAGGGTCAGCCCCAGCATTTT. Translating gives CASSLGEGQPQHF.

The table lists this clonotype with a few counts. The chain has TRBV18 and TRBJ2-5; 8 positions match TRBD1. This CDR3 has 15 residues. After removal of 2 bases from V and 7 bases from J, the junction contained 9 bases not matched to a gene. The germline V gene has CDR1 KGHSH and CDR2 LQKENI. The CDR3 protein is CASSPDRGIEMTQYF. The DNA of the CDR3 is TGTGCCAGCTCACCAGACAGGGGAATAGAGATGACCCAGTACTTC.

The chain has TRBV11-2 and TRBJ2-3; TRBD1 agrees at 10 bases. The V gene's germline CDR1 is SGHAT and CDR2 FQNNGV. The CDR3 has 15 residues. The J segment lost 2 bases and the V segment lost 5 bases, leaving 4 bases of the junction unmatched. CDR3 coding DNA: TGTGCCAGCAGCCTAGGGACAGGGGCCACAGATACGCAGTATTTT. Encoded protein: CASSLGTGATDTQYF.

This clonotype was counted a few times. V gene TRBV7-2 combines with J gene TRBJ2-1, with no clear D. The CDR3 is 15 amino acids. CDR1 and CDR2 (germline): SGHTA, FQGNSA. The V end lost 0 bases, the J end lost 9 bases, and 15 bases lay between the germline ends. CDR3 in amino acids: CASSLATAGISEQFF. In DNA form, the CDR3 reads TGTGCCAGCAGCTTAGCCACAGCAGGAATTTCTGAGCAGTTCTTC. Looking up the rest from reference TRBV7-2 and TRBJ2-1 gives the full variable domain: GAGVSQSPSNKVTEKGKDVELRCDPISGHTALYWYRQSLGQGLEFLIYFQGNSAPDKSGLPSDRFSAERTGGSVSTLTIQRTQQEDSAVYLCASSLATAGISEQFFGPGTRLTVL.

The chain carries TRBV7-9 and TRBJ1-2, with 9 bases lining up with TRBD1. The CDR3 has 13 residues. V shed 1 base, J shed 10 bases, and the junction held 4 bases outside the gene matches. Germline loops: CDR1 SEHNR, CDR2 FQNEAQ (reference sequence). In nucleotides, the CDR3 is TGTGCCAGCAGCTTAGACGGACAGGGGTACTACACCTTC. This gives the protein CASSLDGQGYYTF.

This rearrangement joins TRBV13 to TRBJ2-5; TRBD2 is a possible D gene (6 bases). The CDR3 has 14 amino acids. Trimming removed 5 bases from V and 5 bases from J, with 15 bases in between. Germline V gene data show CDR1 as PRHDT and CDR2 as FYEKMQ (reference sequence). CDR3 DNA sequence: TGTGCCAGCAGCATCACCGGGGAGGTGGAGACCCAGTACTTC. It encodes CASSITGEVETQYF.

Only a few counts were recorded for this clonotype. This chain connects TRBV3-1 to TRBJ2-2; tentatively, D is TRBD2 (6 bases). Trimming removed 2 bases from V and 4 bases from J, with 14 bases in between. Germline V gene lookup returns CDR1 LGHDT and CDR2 YNNKEL (reference sequence). CDR3 length: 16 residues. The CDR3 DNA sequence: TGTGCCAGCAGCCAACGGACTAAGGCGGCCACCGGGGAGCTGTTTTTT. This gives the protein CASSQRTKAATGELFF.

This clonotype showed up just a few times. The V and J genes are TRBV24-1 and TRBJ2-3; 7 nucleotides agree with TRBD2. V gave up 9 bases and J gave up 5 bases; unmatched junction bases: 10. The germline gives CDR1 KGHDR, CDR2 SFDVKD. This CDR3 comprises 14 residues. Here the CDR3 DNA reads TGTGCCACCGGGCCGCGGGAGAATAGAGATACGCAGTATTTT. It is translated as CATGPRENRDTQYF.

There are many counts of this clonotype. This chain uses TRBV29-1 with TRBJ2-1; 10 nucleotides align to TRBD2. V gave up 6 bases and J gave up 2 bases; unmatched junction bases: 7. The CDR3 consists of 15 residues. Germline V gene lookup returns CDR1 SQVTM and CDR2 ANQGSEA. The CDR3 sequence is CSVRWTSGPYNEQFF. In DNA form, the CDR3 reads TGCAGCGTCCGGTGGACTAGCGGTCCCTACAATGAGCAGTTCTTC.

V is TRBV20-1 and J is TRBJ1-6; 10 nucleotides line up with TRBD1. The J segment lost 7 bases and the V segment lost 6 bases, leaving 12 bases of the junction unmatched. Germline loops: CDR1 DFQATT, CDR2 SNEGSKA (reference sequence). The CDR3 consists of 16 residues. The CDR3 nucleotides are TGCAGTGCCCCACGACAGGGGGCAGGGTTGAATTCACCCCTCCACTTT. This translates into CSAPRQGAGLNSPLHF.

This clonotype was seen more than once but under ten times. The genes are TRBV6-1 and TRBJ2-7, with 7 bases lining up with TRBD1. The length of the CDR3 is 14 residues. After removal of 0 bases from V and 6 bases from J, the junction contained 5 bases not matched to a gene. Germline CDR1 is MNHNS and CDR2 is SASEGT. CDR3 region: CASSEAMTGIEQYF. CDR3 DNA: TGTGCCAGCAGTGAAGCGATGACAGGGATCGAGCAGTACTTC.

The J gene is TRBJ2-4, the V gene TRBV2, with D uncertain. The CDR3 consists of 16 residues. Between the trimmed V and J ends, which lost 6 bases and 0 bases, there was a span of 15 bases. Germline loops: CDR1 SNHLY, CDR2 FYNNEI. The CDR3 is CASSPPLTLAKNIQYF. In DNA form, the CDR3 reads TGTGCCAGCAGCCCGCCTTTAACCCTAGCCAAAAACATTCAGTACTTC.

The chain carries TRBV15 and TRBJ2-1; the match to TRBD2 covers 7 bases. The CDR3 runs 20 residues. The V and J ends lost 0 bases and 2 bases, in that order; junction bases with no gene match: 16. Germline assignment: CDR1 LNHNV and CDR2 YYDKDF (reference sequence). The CDR3 DNA reads as TGTGCCACCAGCAGAGATCGGTCCCAGGCCGGCGGGAGAACCTACAATGAGCAGTTCTTC. It is translated as CATSRDRSQAGGRTYNEQFF.

The sample holds many counts of this clonotype. The chain has TRBV29-1 and TRBJ2-3; D may be TRBD1 or TRBD2 (5 bases each). CDR3 length: 11 amino acids. Germline-derived CDR1 and CDR2 are SQVTM and ANQGSEA. The V gene lost 7 bases and the J gene lost 12 bases, with 17 bases spanning the gap. CDR3 sequence: CSGSRDQIQYF. In DNA, the CDR3 is TGCAGCGGCAGCAGGGACCAAATCCAGTATTTT.

This clonotype was seen only a few times. V gene TRBV27 combines with J gene TRBJ1-3; D is unresolved. Trimming took 6 bases from V and 0 from J, leaving 12 bases between them. Germline loops: CDR1 MNHEY, CDR2 SMNVEV (reference sequence). The CDR3 has 15 amino acids. The CDR3 loop is CASRKSRASGNTIYF. CDR3 nucleotide sequence: TGTGCCAGCAGGAAGTCCCGGGCCTCTGGAAACACCATATATTTT.

This clonotype has only a few counts. The genes are TRBV10-3 and TRBJ2-1; D is unresolved. V lost 0 bases, J lost 6 bases, and 6 bases lay in between. Germline assignment: CDR1 ENHRY and CDR2 SYGVKD. There are 13 residues in the CDR3. CDR3 nucleotide sequence: TGTGCCATCAGTGAGTCGACGGTCAATGAGCAGTTCTTC. It codes for CAISESTVNEQFF.

This clonotype was observed many times. In DNA, the CDR3 is TGTGCCAGCAGCGGAGGGACCGGGTACAATGAGCAGTTCTTC. Residues: CASSGGTGYNEQFF. This chain uses TRBV7-3 with TRBJ2-1, with a tentative D call TRBD2 (6 bases). Germline CDR1 SGHTA, CDR2 FQGTGA. The CDR3 length is 14 residues. V was clipped by 5 bases and J by 4 bases, with 12 bases between them.

This clonotype has more than one count but fewer than ten. The chain joins TRBV11-1 to TRBJ2-7, with 8 bases identical to TRBD2. CDR1 and CDR2 from the germline V gene are SGHAT and FQDESV (reference sequence). Trimming at V came to 1 base and at J to 2 bases, leaving 7 bases not matched to a gene. The CDR3 loop spans 16 amino acids. The CDR3 DNA reads as TGTGCCAGCAGCTTAGGACCTAGGACTAGCCCCTACGAGCAGTACTTC. Protein product: CASSLGPRTSPYEQYF.

The rearrangement uses TRBV5-4 and TRBJ2-6; D is perhaps TRBD2 (5 bases). The germline V and J ends were trimmed by 0 bases and 4 bases, with 17 bases remaining between them. Germline V gene lookup returns CDR1 SGHNT and CDR2 YYREEE (reference sequence). The CDR3 runs 18 residues. In DNA, the CDR3 is TGTGCCAGCAGCTTGGTGGTGCTCGGGGTGCTAGGGGCCAACGTCCTGACTTTC. Amino acid sequence: CASSLVVLGVLGANVLTF.

The V and J genes are TRBV6-5 and TRBJ1-2, with a possible D match to TRBD1 (6 bases). The CDR3 covers 15 residues. The germline V gene encodes CDR1 MNHEY and CDR2 SVGAGI. Trimming removed 2 bases from V and 4 bases from J, with 14 bases in between. The CDR3 spells CASSYAQQGGYGYTF. DNA of the CDR3: TGTGCCAGCAGTTACGCCCAACAGGGTGGCTATGGCTACACCTTC.

This chain uses TRBV9 with TRBJ2-1, with unresolved D. Trimming stripped 3 bases from V and 3 bases from J, with 13 bases between. Looked up from germline, CDR1 is SGDLS and CDR2 is YYNGEE. This CDR3 comprises 15 residues. The CDR3 coding sequence is TGTGCCAGCAGCGCGAAAGGATGGGACTACAATGAGCAGTTCTTC. This codes for CASSAKGWDYNEQFF.

This clonotype appeared a few times. The CDR3 loop reads CASSSGTSGRKSYNEQFF. CDR3 sequence (DNA): TGTGCCAGCAGTAGTGGGACTAGCGGGAGAAAGTCCTACAATGAGCAGTTCTTC. This rearrangement joins TRBV7-2 to TRBJ2-1; 14 positions match TRBD2. The CDR3 length is 18 residues. J gave up 1 base and V 6 bases, and 8 bases lay outside the gene matches. Per germline, CDR1 SGHTA and CDR2 FQGNSA.

Many counts were recorded for this clonotype. This chain uses TRBV12-3 or TRBV12-4 with TRBJ2-7, with D possibly TRBD1 on 5 matching bases. The CDR3 is 15 residues long. Trimming removed 3 bases at V and 6 bases at J, with 18 bases between. The CDR3 here is CASSLSQADLGEQYF. The CDR3 nucleotides read TGTGCCAGCAGTTTGTCACAGGCTGACCTTGGCGAGCAGTACTTC.

The V call is TRBV20-1, the J call TRBJ1-5; D gene ambiguous. CDR1 DFQATT and CDR2 SNEGSKA come from the germline V gene (reference sequence). The V and J ends lost 2 bases and 3 bases respectively, with 17 bases between them. This CDR3 spans 16 amino acids. Here the CDR3 reads CSARHHPPRDNQPQHF. CDR3 DNA: TGCAGTGCTAGACACCATCCCCCTAGGGACAATCAGCCCCAGCATTTT.

The genes are TRBV5-1 and TRBJ2-2; D may be TRBD2 (5 bases). CDR3 length: 14 residues. With 6 bases removed from V and 0 bases from J, the gap between germline ends came to 9 bases. Per the germline V gene, CDR1 is SGHRS and CDR2 is YFSETQ. The CDR3 sequence is CASKGLTNTGELFF. Here the CDR3 DNA reads TGCGCCAGCAAAGGACTGACGAACACCGGGGAGCTGTTTTTT.